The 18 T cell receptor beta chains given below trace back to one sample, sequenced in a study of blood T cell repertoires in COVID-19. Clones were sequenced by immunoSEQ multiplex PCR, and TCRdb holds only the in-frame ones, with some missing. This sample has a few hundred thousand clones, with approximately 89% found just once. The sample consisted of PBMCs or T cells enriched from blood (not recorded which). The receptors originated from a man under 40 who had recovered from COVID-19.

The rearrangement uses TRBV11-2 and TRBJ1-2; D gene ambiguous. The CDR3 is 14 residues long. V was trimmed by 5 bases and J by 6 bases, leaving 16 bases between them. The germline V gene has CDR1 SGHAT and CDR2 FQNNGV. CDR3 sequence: CASSPWEGGHGYTF. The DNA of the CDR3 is TGTGCCAGCAGCCCCTGGGAGGGCGGACATGGCTACACCTTC.

CDR3 loop: CASLRGSGNQPQHF. CDR3 DNA sequence: TGTGCCAGCTTGAGGGGGTCGGGAAACCAGCCCCAGCATTTT. V and J are TRBV21-1 and TRBJ1-5; the table calls TRBD1, which could not be checked here. TRBV21-1 is given as a pseudogene. The CDR3 extends over 14 amino acids.

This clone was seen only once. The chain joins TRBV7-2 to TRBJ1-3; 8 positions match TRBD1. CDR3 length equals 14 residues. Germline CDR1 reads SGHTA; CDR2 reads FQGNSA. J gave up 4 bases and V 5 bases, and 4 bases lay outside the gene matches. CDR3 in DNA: TGTGCCAGCAGCGCCCGGGACAGGGGAAACACCATATATTTT. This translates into CASSARDRGNTIYF.

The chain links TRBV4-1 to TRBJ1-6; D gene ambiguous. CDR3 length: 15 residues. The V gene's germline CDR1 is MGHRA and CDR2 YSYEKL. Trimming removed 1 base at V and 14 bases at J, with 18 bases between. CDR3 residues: CASSQVVLGPSALHF. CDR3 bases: TGCGCCAGCAGCCAAGTGGTTCTCGGTCCCTCGGCCCTCCACTTT.

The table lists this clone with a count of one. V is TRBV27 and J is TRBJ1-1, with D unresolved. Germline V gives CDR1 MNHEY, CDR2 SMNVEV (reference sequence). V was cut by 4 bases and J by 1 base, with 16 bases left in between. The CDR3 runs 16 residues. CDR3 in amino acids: CASSSTTMTRNTEAFF. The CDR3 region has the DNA TGTGCCAGCAGTTCCACCACAATGACAAGGAACACTGAAGCTTTCTTT.

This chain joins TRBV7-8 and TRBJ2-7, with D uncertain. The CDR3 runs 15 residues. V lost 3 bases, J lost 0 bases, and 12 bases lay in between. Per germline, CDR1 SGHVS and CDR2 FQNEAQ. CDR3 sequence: CASSLADSTSYEQYF. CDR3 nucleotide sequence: TGTGCCAGCAGCTTGGCGGATTCAACCTCCTACGAGCAGTACTTC.

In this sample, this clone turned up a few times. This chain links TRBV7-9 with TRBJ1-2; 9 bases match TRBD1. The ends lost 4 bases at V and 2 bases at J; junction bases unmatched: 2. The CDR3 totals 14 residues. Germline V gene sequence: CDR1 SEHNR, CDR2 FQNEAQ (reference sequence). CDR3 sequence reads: CASSSGTGNYGYTF. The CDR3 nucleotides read TGTGCCAGCAGCTCCGGGACAGGGAACTATGGCTACACCTTC.

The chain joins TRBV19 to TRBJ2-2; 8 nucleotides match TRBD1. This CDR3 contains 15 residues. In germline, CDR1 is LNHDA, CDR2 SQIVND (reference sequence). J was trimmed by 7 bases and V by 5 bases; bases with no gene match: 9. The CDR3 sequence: CASSSAGGRGGELFF. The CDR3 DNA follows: TGTGCCAGTAGTTCTGCAGGGGGCCGGGGCGGGGAGCTGTTTTTT.

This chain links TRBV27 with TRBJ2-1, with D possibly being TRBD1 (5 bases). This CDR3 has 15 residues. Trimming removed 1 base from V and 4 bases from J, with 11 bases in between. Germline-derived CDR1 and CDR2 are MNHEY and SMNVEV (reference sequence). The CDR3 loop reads CASSLWLTEYNEQFF. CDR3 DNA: TGTGCCAGCAGTTTATGGTTGACAGAATACAATGAGCAGTTCTTC.

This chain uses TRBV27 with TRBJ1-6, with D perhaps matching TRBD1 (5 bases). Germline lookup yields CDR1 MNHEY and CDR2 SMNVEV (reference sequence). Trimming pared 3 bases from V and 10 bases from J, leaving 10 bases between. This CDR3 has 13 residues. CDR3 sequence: CASSFRERSPLHF. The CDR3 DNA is TGTGCCAGCAGTTTCAGGGAACGATCACCCCTCCACTTT.

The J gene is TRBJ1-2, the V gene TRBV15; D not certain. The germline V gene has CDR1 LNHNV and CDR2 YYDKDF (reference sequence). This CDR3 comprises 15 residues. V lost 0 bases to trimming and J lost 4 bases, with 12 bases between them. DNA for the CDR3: TGTGCCACCAGCAGAGAGAAAGAGGGTTTCTATGGCTACACCTTC. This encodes CATSREKEGFYGYTF. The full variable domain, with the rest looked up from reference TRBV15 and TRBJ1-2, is DAMVIQNPRYQVTQFGKPVTLSCSQTLNHNVMYWYQQKSSQAPKLLFHYYDKDFNNEADTPDNFQSRRPNTSFCFLDIRSPGLGDTAMYLCATSREKEGFYGYTFGSGTRLTVV.

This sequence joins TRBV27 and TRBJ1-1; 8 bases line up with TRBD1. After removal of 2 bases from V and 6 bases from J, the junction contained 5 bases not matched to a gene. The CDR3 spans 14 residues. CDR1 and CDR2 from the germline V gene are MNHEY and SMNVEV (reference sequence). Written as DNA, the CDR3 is TGTGCCAGCAGTTTACCAGGGGGCTCATCTGAAGCTTTCTTT. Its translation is CASSLPGGSSEAFF.

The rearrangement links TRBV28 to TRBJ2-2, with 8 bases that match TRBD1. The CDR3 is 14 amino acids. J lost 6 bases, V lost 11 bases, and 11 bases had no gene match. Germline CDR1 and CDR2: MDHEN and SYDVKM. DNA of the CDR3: TGTGCCTGCGAGCTGCAGGGGGCCTCCGGGGAGCTGTTTTTT. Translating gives CACELQGASGELFF.

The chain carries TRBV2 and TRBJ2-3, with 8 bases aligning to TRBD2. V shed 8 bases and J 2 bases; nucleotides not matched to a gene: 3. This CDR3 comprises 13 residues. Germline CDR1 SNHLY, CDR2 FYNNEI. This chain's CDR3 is CASCSGATDTQYF. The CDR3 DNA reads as TGTGCCAGCTGTAGCGGGGCCACAGATACGCAGTATTTT.

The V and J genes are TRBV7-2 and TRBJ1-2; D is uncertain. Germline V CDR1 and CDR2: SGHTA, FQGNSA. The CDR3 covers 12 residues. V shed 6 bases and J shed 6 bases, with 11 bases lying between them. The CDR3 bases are TGTGCCAGCAGTTTACAGATTGATGGCTACACCTTC. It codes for CASSLQIDGYTF.

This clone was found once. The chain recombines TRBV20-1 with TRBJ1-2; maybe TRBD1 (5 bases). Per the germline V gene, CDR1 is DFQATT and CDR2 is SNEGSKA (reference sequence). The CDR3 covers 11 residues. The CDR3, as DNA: TGCAGCATCGGGGGAGGAGAAGGCTACACCTTC. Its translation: CSIGGGEGYTF.

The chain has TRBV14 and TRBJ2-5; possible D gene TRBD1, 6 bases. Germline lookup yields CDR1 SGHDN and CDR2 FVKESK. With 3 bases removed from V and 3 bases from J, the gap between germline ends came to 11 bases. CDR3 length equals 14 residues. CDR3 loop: CASSQDSVKETQYF. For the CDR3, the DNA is TGTGCCAGCAGCCAGGACAGCGTAAAAGAGACCCAGTACTTC.

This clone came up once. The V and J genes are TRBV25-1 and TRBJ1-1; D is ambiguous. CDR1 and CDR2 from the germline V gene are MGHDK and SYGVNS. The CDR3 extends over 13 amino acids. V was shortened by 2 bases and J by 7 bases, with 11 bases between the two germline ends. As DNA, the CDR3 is TGTGCCAGCAGTGAAATACTAAAAAGTGAAGCTTTCTTT. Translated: CASSEILKSEAFF.